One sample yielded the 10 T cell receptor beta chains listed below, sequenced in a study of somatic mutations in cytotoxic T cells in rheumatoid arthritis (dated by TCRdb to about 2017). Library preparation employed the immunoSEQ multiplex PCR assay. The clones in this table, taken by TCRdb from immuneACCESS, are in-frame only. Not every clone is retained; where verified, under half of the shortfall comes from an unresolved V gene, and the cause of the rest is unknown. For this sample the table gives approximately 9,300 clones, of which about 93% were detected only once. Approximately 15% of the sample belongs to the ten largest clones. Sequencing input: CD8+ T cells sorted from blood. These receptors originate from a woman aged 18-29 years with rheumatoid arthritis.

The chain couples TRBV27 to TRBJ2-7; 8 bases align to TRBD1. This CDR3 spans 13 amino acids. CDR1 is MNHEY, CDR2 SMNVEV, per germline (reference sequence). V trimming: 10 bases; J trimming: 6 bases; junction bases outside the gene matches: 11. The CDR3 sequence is CATSGQGAFEQYF. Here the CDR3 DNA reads TGTGCCACCAGCGGGCAGGGGGCTTTCGAGCAGTACTTC.

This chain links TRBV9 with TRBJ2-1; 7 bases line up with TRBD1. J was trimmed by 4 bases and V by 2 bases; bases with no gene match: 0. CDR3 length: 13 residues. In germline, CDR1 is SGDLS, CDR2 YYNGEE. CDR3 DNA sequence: TGTGCCAGCAGCGTGGGACAGTACAATGAGCAGTTCTTC. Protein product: CASSVGQYNEQFF.

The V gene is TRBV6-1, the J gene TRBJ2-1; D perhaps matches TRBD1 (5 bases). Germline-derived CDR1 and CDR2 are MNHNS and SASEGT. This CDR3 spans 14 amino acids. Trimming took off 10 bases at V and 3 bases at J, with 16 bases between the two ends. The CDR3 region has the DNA TGTGCCACCCACCCGCGGACAATCTACAATGAGCAGTTCTTC. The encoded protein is CATHPRTIYNEQFF.

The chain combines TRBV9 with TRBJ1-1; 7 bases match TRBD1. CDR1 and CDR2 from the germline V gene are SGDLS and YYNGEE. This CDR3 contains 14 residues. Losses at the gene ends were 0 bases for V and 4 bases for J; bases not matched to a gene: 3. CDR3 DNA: TGTGCCAGCAGCGTAGGACAGGGAATCACTGAAGCTTTCTTT. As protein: CASSVGQGITEAFF.

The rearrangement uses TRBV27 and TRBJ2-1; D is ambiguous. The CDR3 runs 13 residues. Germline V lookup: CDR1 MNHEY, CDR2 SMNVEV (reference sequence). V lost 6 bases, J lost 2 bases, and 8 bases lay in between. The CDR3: CASSLQAYNEQFF. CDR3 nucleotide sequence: TGTGCCAGCAGCCTCCAGGCCTACAATGAGCAGTTCTTC.

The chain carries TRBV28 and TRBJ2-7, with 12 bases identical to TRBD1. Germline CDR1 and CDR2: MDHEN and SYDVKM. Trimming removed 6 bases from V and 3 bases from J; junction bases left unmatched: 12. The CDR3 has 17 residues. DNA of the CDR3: TGTGCCAGCAGCCTAGGGGCCGGGACAGGGGGCTTCTACGAGCAGTACTTC. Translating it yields CASSLGAGTGGFYEQYF.

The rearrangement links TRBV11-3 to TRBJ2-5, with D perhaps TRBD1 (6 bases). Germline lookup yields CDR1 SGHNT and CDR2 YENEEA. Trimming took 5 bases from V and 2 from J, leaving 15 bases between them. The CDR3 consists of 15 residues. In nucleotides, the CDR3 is TGTGCCAGCAGCCAAACAGGGAGTTTACAAGAGACCCAGTACTTC. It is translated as CASSQTGSLQETQYF.

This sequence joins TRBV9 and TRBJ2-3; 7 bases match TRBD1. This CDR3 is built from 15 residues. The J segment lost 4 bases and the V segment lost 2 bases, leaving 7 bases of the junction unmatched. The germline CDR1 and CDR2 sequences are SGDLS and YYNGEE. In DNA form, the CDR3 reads TGTGCCAGCAGCGTGACAGGGTTGGTTGCAGATACGCAGTATTTT. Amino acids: CASSVTGLVADTQYF.

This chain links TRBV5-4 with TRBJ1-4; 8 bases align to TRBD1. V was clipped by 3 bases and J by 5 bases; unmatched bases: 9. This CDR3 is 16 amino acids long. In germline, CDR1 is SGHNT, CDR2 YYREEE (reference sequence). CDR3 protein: CASSSLMGQENEKLFF. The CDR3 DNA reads TGTGCCAGCAGCTCACTCATGGGACAGGAGAATGAAAAACTGTTTTTT.

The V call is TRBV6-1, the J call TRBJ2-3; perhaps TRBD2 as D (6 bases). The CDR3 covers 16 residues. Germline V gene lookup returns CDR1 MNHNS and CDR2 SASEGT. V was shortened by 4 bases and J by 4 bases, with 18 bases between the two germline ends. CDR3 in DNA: TGTGCCAGCAGTGGGCGCGGGACCGTAGCCCCAGATACGCAGTATTTT. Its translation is CASSGRGTVAPDTQYF.